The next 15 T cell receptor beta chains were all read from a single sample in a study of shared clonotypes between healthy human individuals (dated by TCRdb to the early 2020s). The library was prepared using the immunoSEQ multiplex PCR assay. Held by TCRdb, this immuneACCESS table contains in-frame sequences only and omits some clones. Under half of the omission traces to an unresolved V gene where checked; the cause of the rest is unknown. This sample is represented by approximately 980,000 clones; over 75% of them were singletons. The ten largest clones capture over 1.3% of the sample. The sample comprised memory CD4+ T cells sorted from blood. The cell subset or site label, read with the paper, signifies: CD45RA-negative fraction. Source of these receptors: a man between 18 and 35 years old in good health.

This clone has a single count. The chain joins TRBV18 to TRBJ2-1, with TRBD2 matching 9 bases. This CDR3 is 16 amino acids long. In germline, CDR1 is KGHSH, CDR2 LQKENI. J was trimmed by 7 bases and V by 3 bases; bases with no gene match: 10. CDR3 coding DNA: TGTGCCAGCTCACCGATAACTAGCGGGTATTCGAATGAGCAGTTCTTC. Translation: CASSPITSGYSNEQFF.

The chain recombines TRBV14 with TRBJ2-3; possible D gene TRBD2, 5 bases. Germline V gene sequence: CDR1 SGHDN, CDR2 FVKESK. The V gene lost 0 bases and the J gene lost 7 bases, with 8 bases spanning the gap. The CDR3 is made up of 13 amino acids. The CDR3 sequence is CASSQDSGYTQYF. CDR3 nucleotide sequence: TGTGCCAGCAGCCAAGACTCGGGATATACGCAGTATTTT.

This CDR3 reads CAWSVKGRGRTGELFF. The CDR3 DNA reads as TGTGCCTGGAGTGTAAAGGGCCGAGGACGGACCGGGGAGCTGTTTTTT. This chain joins TRBV30 and TRBJ2-2; no clear D gene. The CDR3 loop spans 16 amino acids. Germline lookup yields CDR1 GTSNPN and CDR2 SVGIG (reference sequence). Deletions cut 0 bases from V and 5 bases from J, with 16 bases between.

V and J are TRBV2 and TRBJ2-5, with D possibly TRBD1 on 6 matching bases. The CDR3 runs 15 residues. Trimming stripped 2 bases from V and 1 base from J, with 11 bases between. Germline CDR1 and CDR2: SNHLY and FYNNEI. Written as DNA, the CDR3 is TGTGCCAGCAGTGAACAGGGGCAGATCCAAGAGACCCAGTACTTC. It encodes CASSEQGQIQETQYF.

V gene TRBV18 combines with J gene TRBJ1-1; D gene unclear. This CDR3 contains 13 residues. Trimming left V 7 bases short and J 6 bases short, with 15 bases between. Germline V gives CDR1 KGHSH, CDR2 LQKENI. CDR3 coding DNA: TGTGCCAGCTTAATAACACCTGACGCTGAAGCTTTCTTT. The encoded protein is CASLITPDAEAFF.

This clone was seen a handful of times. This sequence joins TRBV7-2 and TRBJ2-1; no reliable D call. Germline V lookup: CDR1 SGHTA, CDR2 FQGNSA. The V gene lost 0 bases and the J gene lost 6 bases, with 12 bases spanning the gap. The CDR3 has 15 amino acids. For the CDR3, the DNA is TGTGCCAGCAGCTTAGCACAGACTTTAGGCAATGAGCAGTTCTTC. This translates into CASSLAQTLGNEQFF.

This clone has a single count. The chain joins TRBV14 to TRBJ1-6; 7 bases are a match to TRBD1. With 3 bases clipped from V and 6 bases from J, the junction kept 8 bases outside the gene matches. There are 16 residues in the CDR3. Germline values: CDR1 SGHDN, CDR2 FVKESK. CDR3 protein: CASSHGRDRLNSPLHF. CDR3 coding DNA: TGTGCCAGCAGCCATGGCCGGGACAGACTTAATTCACCCCTCCACTTT.

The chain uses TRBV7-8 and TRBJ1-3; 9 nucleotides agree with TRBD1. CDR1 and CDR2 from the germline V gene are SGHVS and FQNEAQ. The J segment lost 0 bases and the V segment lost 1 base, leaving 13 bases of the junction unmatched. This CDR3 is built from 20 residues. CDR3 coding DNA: TGTGCCAGCAGCTTAGTGTTTGGGGGGGACAGGGTAATCTCTGGAAACACCATATATTTT. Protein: CASSLVFGGDRVISGNTIYF.

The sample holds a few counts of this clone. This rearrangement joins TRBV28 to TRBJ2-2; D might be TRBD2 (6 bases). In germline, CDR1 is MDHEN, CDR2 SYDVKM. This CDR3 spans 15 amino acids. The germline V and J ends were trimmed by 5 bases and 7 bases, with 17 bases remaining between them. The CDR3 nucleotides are TGTGCCAGCAGTCTCCGGGACTCACGGGGCGGGGAGCTGTTTTTT. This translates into CASSLRDSRGGELFF.

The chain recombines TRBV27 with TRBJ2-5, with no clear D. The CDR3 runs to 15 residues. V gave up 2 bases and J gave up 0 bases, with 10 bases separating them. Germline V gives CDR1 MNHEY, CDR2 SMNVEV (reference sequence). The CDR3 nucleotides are TGTGCCAGCAGTTTAGCCGGAATCAACCAAGAGACCCAGTACTTC. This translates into CASSLAGINQETQYF.

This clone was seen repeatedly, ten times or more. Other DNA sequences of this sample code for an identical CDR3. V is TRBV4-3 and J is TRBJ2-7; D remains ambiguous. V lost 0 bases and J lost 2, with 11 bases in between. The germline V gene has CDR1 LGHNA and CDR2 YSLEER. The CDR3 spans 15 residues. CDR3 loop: CASSQDRAAAYEQYF. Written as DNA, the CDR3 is TGCGCCAGCAGCCAAGATCGGGCAGCTGCCTACGAGCAGTACTTC.

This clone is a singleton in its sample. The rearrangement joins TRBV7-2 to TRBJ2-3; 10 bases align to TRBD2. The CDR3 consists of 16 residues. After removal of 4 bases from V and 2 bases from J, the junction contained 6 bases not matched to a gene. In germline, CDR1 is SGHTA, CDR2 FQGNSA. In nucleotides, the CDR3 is TGTGCCAGCAGCTACTCCGGGACTAGCGCCACAGATACGCAGTATTTT. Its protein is CASSYSGTSATDTQYF.

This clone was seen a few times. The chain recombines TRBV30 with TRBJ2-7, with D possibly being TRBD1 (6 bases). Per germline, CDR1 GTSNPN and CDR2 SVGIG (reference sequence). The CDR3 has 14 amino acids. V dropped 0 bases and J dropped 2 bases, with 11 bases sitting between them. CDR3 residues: CAWSVGGQAYEQYF. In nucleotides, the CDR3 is TGTGCCTGGAGTGTAGGGGGTCAGGCCTACGAGCAGTACTTC.

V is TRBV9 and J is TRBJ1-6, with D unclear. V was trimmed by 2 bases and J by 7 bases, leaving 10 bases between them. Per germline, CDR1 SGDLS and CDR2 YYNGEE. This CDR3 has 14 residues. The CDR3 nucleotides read TGTGCCAGCAGCGTGTCGGGCCAAAATTCACCCCTCCACTTT. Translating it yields CASSVSGQNSPLHF.

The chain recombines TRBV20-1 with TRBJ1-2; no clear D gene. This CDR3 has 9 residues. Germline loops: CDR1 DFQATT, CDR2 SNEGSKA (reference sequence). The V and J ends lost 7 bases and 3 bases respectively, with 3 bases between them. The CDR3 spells CSGDYGYTF. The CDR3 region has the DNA TGCAGTGGGGACTATGGCTACACCTTC.